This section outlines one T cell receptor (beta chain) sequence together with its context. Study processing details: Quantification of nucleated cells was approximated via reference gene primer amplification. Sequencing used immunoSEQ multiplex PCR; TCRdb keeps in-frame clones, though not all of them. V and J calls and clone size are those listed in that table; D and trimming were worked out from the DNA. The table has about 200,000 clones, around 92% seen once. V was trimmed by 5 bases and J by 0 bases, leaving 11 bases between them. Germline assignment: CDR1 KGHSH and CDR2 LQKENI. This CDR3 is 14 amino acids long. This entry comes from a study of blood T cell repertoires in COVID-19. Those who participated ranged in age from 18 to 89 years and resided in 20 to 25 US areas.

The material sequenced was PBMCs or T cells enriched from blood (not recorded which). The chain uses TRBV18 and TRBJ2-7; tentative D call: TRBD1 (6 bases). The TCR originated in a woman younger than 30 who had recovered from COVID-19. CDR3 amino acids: CASSADSYSYEQYF. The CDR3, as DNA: TGTGCCAGCTCAGCGGACAGCTACTCCTACGAGCAGTACTTC.